The clone carrying this T cell receptor (beta chain) was detected a few times. This sample was taken from a study of early T cells in non-severe SARS-CoV-2 infection. TCRdb ran MiXCR on the 5' RACE reads and lists one entry per CDR3 protein. The table has about 42,000 distinct CDR3 sequences, roughly 7.1% seen once. The CDR3 covers 15 residues. CDR1 is LGHNT and CDR2 is FRNRAP in the germline V gene. V lost 6 bases to trimming and J lost 0 bases, with 9 bases between them. The clonotype was recovered from an adult who was a healthcare worker with PCR-confirmed SARS-CoV-2 infection or an uninfected control (not recorded which). J is TRBJ2-6 and V is TRBV12-5; D gene unclear. Sample: whole blood. CDR3 in DNA: TGTGCTAGTGGCCTTGGAAGCTCTGGGGCCAACGTCCTGACTTTC. This gives the protein CASGLGSSGANVLTF. Supplemented by reference TRBV12-5 and TRBJ2-6, the full variable domain reads DARVTQTPRHKVTEMGQEVTMRCQPILGHNTVFWYRQTMMQGLELLAYFRNRAPLDDSGMPKDRFSAEMPDATLATLKIQPSEPRDSAVYFCASGLGSSGANVLTFGAGSRLTVL.